This T cell receptor (beta chain) was obtained from a study of blood T cell repertoires in COVID-19. Across the whole study: The samples span acute and convalescent COVID-19 from the United States, Italy and Spain. PBMCs, B-cell-depleted T cells, or T cells were the source of the cDNA or gDNA that made up the material.

The germline V gene encodes CDR1 KGHSH and CDR2 LQKENI. The CDR3 runs 15 residues. The V gene end was trimmed by 3 bases and the J gene end by 4 bases; junction bases not matched to a gene: 6. As handled by the study authors: Amplified reference gene primers provided the basis for estimating nucleated cell counts. Repertoires were generated with immunoSEQ multiplex PCR, while TCRdb's copy carries only in-frame clones and drops some. That table is the source of V, J and clone size, and D and trimming were worked out from the DNA. There are around 41,000 clones in the sample; approximately 82% occur only once, and approximately 40% lies in the top ten.

V usage is TRBV18 and J usage is TRBJ1-5; 7 positions match TRBD1. The sample comprised peripheral blood. The clonotype originates from a woman older than 75 with acute or convalescent COVID-19. The DNA of the CDR3 is TGTGCCAGCTCACCGAATGCACAGGGGAATCAGCCCCAGCATTTT. Amino acid sequence: CASSPNAQGNQPQHF.